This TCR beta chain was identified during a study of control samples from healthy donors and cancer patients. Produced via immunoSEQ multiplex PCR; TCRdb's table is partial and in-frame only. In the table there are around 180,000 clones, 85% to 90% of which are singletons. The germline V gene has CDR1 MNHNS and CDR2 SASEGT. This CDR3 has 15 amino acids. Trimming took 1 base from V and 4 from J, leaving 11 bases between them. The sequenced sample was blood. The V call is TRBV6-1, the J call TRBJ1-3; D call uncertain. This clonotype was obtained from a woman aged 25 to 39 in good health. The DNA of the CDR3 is TGTGCCAGCAGTGAAGAGGGAGCAGGAGGAAACACCATATATTTT. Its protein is CASSEEGAGGNTIYF.